This T cell receptor (beta chain) was identified in a study of blood T cell repertoires in COVID-19. The CDR3 is 13 residues long. The trim removed 4 bases at V and 9 bases at J, leaving 4 bases unmatched. Germline V lookup: CDR1 MNHEY, CDR2 SMNVEV (reference sequence). Here immunoSEQ multiplex PCR was the method, and the copy in TCRdb shows in-frame clones only, minus some. Among under 300,000 clones, approximately 92% were seen once, and the ten largest hold under 3%. Across over 20 US areas, participants ranged in age from roughly 18 to 95 years. Cohorts were determined from participant-reported clinical history.

This TCR came from a woman under 30 who had recovered from COVID-19. Sequenced material: PBMCs or T cells enriched from blood (not recorded which). The gene calls are TRBV27 and TRBJ2-5, with 11 bases matching TRBD1. The CDR3 protein is CASSSSGQGAQYF. CDR3 nucleotide sequence: TGTGCCAGCAGTTCATCGGGACAGGGGGCCCAGTACTTC.